This TCR beta chain was documented in a study of blood T cell repertoires in COVID-19 (dated by TCRdb to 2020 to 2021). Background on the whole study: The collaborator samples originated in the United States, Italy and Spain and spanned the acute and convalescent phases of COVID-19. The prospective study material was composed of cDNA or gDNA derived from T cells, B-cell-depleted T cells, or PBMCs. The dataset comprised deeply sampled blood TCRbeta repertoires from subjects exposed to, actively infected with, or recovered from COVID-19. A freely available public database, intended as a resource for researchers studying the immune response to SARS-CoV-2, is where the repertoires were released. Samples came from the ongoing ImmuneRACE study (first 160 participants) plus 1,254 subjects from 6 global collaborators. The sample metadata nearly always contained a de-identified subject ID, COVID-19 status, age in years and sex. Where available, HLA class I and class II types were obtained from metadata supplied by the sample provider rather than from assay-based typing. Beyond this particular receptor, the publication reports: The quantity of clinical and demographic metadata differed by source and by participant and was supplied without curation.

As concerns this clone: Its specific antigen is unknown. No quality values exist for individual bases; no much larger clone is one base distant.

The CDR1 and CDR2 encoded by the germline V gene are MDHEN and SYDVKM. From cysteine to phenylalanine, the CDR3 is 13 amino acids long. The read is trimmed to its CDR3 DNA, 39 bases read in frame from base 1. The germline V end is reduced by 7 bases and the J end by 8 bases; junction bases left unmatched: 7. Each collaborating institution followed its own protocols to collect whole blood in K2EDTA tubes. Collaborator samples were shipped for TCRbeta analysis as frozen whole blood, isolated PBMCs, or DNA extracted from either sample type. TCRbeta CDR3 regions were amplified from genomic DNA by means of the immunoSEQ Assay, a bias-controlled multiplex PCR. The authors' analysis ran thus. Nucleated cell counts per sample were estimated from amplification of reference gene primers within the assay. To quantify the absolute abundance of each unique TCRbeta CDR3 rearrangement, sequence reads were collapsed and filtered. For each sample, productive Simpson clonality was calculated by taking the square root of Simpson's diversity index across productive rearrangements. What TCRdb holds here is the immuneACCESS table cut down to in-frame rearrangements. Part of the clones is not present; checked against another copy, under half of the missing clones reflect an unresolved V gene, and the others are unexplained. That table supplies the V and J calls and clone size; D and trimming were determined from the DNA. The table for this sample lists around 130,000 clones; approximately 84% of them were counted only once. Of the sample, 10% to 15% is held by the ten largest clones.

Here the chain combines TRBV28 and TRBJ1-4; TRBD1 aligns with 7 central bases. Sequencing was carried out using peripheral blood. The sequence came from a human donor in a cohort sampled during active COVID-19. CDR3 region: CASTETGREKLFF. The nucleotide sequence reads as follows: TGTGCCAGCACAGAGACAGGGCGAGAAAAACTGTTTTTT.